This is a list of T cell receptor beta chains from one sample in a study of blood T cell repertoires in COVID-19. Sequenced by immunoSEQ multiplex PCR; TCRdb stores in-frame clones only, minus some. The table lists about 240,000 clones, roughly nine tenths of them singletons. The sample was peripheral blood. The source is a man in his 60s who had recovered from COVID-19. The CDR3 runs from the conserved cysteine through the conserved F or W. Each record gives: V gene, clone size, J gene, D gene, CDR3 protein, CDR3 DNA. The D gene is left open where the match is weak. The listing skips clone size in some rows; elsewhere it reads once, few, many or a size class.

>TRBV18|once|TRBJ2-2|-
CASSPRQVSNTGELFF
TGTGCCAGCTCACCTAGACAGGTGTCAAACACCGGGGAGCTGTTTTTT
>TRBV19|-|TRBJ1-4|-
CASSIGGLSEKLFF
TGTGCCAGTAGTATCGGGGGGCTCAGCGAAAAACTGTTTTTT
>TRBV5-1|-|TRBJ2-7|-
CASSLEAGYYEQYF
TGCGCCAGCAGCTTGGAGGCGGGTTATTACGAGCAGTACTTC
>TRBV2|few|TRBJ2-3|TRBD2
CASGDSGGYTDTQYF
TGTGCCAGCGGAGATAGCGGGGGATACACAGATACGCAGTATTTT
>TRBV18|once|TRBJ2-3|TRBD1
CASSTTGETDTQYF
TGTGCCAGCTCGACGACAGGGGAAACAGATACGCAGTATTTT
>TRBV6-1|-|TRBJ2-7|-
CASSELEGRWAYEQYF
TGTGCCAGCAGTGAATTGGAGGGGCGGTGGGCCTACGAGCAGTACTTC
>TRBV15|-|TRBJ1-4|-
CATSGQQATNEKLFF
TGTGCCACCAGTGGACAGCAAGCAACTAATGAAAAACTGTTTTTT
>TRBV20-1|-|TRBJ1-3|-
CSASYRETIYF
TGCAGTGCGTCTTACAGGGAGACCATATATTTT
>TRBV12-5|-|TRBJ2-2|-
CASGLVSTGELFF
TGTGCTAGTGGTTTGGTATCGACCGGGGAGCTGTTTTTT
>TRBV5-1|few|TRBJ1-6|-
CASSHSDRGSPLHF
TGCGCCAGCAGCCATTCGGACCGGGGTTCACCCCTCCACTTT
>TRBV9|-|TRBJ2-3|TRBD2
CASSVVGAGGTDTQYF
TGTGCCAGCAGCGTAGTTGGCGCGGGAGGCACAGATACGCAGTATTTT
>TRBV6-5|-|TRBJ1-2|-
CASSRAGNYGYTF
TGTGCCAGCAGTCGGGCGGGGAACTATGGCTACACCTTC
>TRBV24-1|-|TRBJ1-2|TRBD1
CATSDLEDRGGYTF
TGTGCCACCAGTGATTTAGAGGACAGGGGAGGCTACACCTTC
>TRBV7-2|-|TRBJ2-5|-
CASSLGLQETQYF
TGTGCCAGCAGCTTGGGACTTCAAGAGACCCAGTACTTC
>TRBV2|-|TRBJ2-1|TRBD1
CASRQGDYNEQFF
TGTGCCAGCAGACAGGGGGACTACAATGAGCAGTTCTTC
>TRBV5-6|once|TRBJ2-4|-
CASSLRAQGGIQYF
TGTGCCAGCAGCTTGCGAGCGCAGGGGGGTATTCAGTACTTC
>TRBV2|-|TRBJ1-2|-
CASSGQFYGYTF
TGTGCCAGCAGTGGACAATTTTATGGCTACACCTTC
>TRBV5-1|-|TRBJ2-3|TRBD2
CASSPGAGGPTDTQYF
TGCGCCAGCAGCCCGGGGGCGGGGGGGCCCACAGATACGCAGTATTTT
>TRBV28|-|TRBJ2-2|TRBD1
CASRGDRRAGELFF
TGTGCCAGCAGAGGGGACAGGCGGGCAGGGGAGCTGTTTTTT
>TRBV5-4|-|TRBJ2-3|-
CASSSPGSSGARDTQYF
TGTGCCAGCAGCTCTCCCGGGAGTTCTGGGGCCAGGGATACGCAGTATTTT
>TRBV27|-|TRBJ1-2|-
CASSFLRTGNYGYTF
TGTGCCAGCAGTTTTCTACGGACGGGAAACTATGGCTACACCTTC
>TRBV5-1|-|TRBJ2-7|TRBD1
CASSLATSGTGIYEQYF
TGCGCCAGCAGCTTGGCCACGTCCGGGACAGGGATCTACGAGCAGTACTTC
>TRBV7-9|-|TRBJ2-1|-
CASSLGGSDPFF
TGTGCCAGCAGCTTAGGAGGGTCAGACCCGTTCTTC
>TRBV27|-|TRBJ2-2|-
CASRGAANTGELFF
TGTGCCAGCAGGGGGGCAGCGAACACCGGGGAGCTGTTTTTT